The clone carrying this T cell receptor beta chain was found a few times. Antigen specificity is unknown. This entry is derived from a study of regulatory T cells in long-lasting Graves disease. Relying on iRepertoire HTBI primers and Arm-PCR of CDR3 regions, the team built TCR beta libraries. Using its own MiXCR run on the multiplex PCR reads, TCRdb lists one record per CDR3 protein. Of about 400,000 distinct CDR3 sequences in the sample, 14% to 15% were seen once. Documented time point: newly diagnosed GD, antithyroid drugs for less than 3 months. The TCR library was made from RNA extracted from PBMCs. American Thyroid Association guidelines defined Graves' disease diagnosis. The study, taken as a whole, reports: Small numbers of samples may have cut accuracy.

The germline V gene encodes CDR1 LNHNV and CDR2 YYDKDF (reference sequence). This CDR3 region has 14 residues. V was clipped by 3 bases and J by 2 bases, with 9 bases between them. This same sample was also taken into another study, of T cells in Graves' hyperthyroidism and ophthalmopathy. That investigation notes: When ophthalmopathy did not progress within 18 months, Graves' hyperthyroidism was considered stable.

Sequences were derived from peripheral blood mononuclear cells (PBMCs), sampled at new diagnosis, from a patient treated with antithyroid drugs. This TCR came from a woman between 40 and 50 years old with Graves disease. The chain has TRBV15 and TRBJ2-3, with D unresolved. The DNA of the CDR3 is TGTGCCACCAGCAGGGGCACCTCCACAGATACGCAGTATTTT. It is translated as CATSRGTSTDTQYF.